This T cell receptor (beta chain) came from a study of T cells in women clearing cervical HPV infection. Study context: Donors had HPV16-related CIN3 or worse; 2 had invasive cancer. For cases, blood was sampled a median 149 days after lesion detection, interquartile range about 90 to 200 days. Study-level results: A classifier using richness and V gene abundances reached an AUC of approximately 0.79.

Data came from immunoSEQ multiplex PCR; TCRdb stores just in-frame clones and leaves some out. Its table records more than 25,000 clones. In the case of this clone: Its antigen is not identified. The read terminates 3 residues before the CDR3 end, so the remaining end is supplied by the germline J gene.

V lost 6 bases and J lost 3; bases outside the gene matches: 13. Per germline, CDR1 LNHDA and CDR2 SQIVND (reference sequence). This CDR3 has 16 amino acids. Dot-blot hybridization genotyped cervical HPV amplified with MY09/MY11 PCR. Input material: blood buffy coat. The TCR sequence derives from a woman between 18 and 75 years old with a cervical HPV16 infection that either progressed to CIN3+ or cleared (not recorded which). The chain carries TRBV19 and TRBJ1-2; 7 positions agree with TRBD1. CDR3 sequence: CASRRMRQGGDYGYTF. The CDR3 bases that were read are TGTGCCAGTAGGCGGATGAGACAGGGAGGAGACTATGGC.